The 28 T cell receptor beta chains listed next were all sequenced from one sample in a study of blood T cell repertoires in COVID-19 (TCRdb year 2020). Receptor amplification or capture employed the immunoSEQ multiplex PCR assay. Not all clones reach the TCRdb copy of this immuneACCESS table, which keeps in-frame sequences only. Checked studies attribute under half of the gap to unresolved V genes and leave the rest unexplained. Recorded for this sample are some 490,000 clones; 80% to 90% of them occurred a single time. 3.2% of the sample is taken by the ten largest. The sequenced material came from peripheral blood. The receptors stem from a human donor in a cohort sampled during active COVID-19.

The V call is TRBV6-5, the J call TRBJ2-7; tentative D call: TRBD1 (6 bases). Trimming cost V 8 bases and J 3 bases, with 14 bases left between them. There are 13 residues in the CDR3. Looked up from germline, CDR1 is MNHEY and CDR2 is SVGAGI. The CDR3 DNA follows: TGTGCCAGCCAGAAAACAGGGCTCTACGAGCAGTACTTC. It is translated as CASQKTGLYEQYF.

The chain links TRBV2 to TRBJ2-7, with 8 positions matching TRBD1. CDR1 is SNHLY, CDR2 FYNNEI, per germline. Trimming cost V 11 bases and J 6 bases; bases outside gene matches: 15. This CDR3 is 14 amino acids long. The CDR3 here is CAGARGQGASEQYF. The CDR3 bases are TGTGCCGGGGCACGAGGGCAGGGGGCTAGCGAGCAGTACTTC.

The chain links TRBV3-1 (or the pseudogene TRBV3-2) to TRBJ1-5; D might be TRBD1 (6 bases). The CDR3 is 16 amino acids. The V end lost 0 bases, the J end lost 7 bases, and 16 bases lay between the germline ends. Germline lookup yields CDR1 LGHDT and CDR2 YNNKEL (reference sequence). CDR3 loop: CASSQDVGGGRQPQHF. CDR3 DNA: TGTGCCAGCAGCCAAGATGTGGGGGGGGGCAGACAGCCCCAGCATTTT.

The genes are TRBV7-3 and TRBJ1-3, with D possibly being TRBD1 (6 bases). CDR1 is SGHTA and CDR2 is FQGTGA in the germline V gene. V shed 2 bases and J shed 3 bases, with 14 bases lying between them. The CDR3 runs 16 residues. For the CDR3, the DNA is TGTGCCAGCAGCTTATCCCCACAGGGCGGTGGAAACACCATATATTTT. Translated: CASSLSPQGGGNTIYF.

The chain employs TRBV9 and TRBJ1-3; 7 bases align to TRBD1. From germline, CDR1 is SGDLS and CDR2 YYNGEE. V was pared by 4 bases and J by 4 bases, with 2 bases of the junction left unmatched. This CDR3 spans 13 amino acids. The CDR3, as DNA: TGTGCCAGCAGCATGGGACAGGGAAACACCATATATTTT. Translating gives CASSMGQGNTIYF.

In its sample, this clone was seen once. The CDR3 loop reads CAISESAVYSNQPQHF. For the CDR3, the DNA is TGTGCCATCAGTGAGTCTGCGGTTTATAGCAATCAGCCCCAGCATTTT. The rearrangement links TRBV10-3 to TRBJ1-5, with unresolved D. The V end lost 0 bases, the J end lost 0 bases, and 9 bases lay between the germline ends. Germline-derived CDR1 and CDR2 are ENHRY and SYGVKD. CDR3 length equals 16 residues.

The CDR3 DNA sequence: TGTGCCTGGAGGGACAGGGGGCGCGAGCCCCAGCATTTT. Its translation is CAWRDRGREPQHF. The genes are TRBV30 and TRBJ1-5; 11 bases match TRBD1. This CDR3 region has 13 residues. In germline, CDR1 is GTSNPN, CDR2 SVGIG (reference sequence). V trimming: 3 bases; J trimming: 8 bases; junction bases outside the gene matches: 3.

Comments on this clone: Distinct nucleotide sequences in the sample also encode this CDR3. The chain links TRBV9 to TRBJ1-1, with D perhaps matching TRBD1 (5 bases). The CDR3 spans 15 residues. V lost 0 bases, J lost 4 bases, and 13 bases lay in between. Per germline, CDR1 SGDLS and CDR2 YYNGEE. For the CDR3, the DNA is TGTGCCAGCAGCGTAGTAGCGGGGGTTGGCACTGAAGCTTTCTTT. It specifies CASSVVAGVGTEAFF.

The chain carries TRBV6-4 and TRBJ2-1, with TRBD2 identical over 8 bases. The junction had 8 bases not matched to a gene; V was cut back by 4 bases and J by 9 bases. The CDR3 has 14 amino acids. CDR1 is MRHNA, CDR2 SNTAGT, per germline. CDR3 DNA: TGTGCCAGCAGTGCCCAGCGGGAGTTGGGTGAGCAGTTCTTC. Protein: CASSAQRELGEQFF.

CDR3 DNA: TGTGCCAGCAGCCCTACTAGCCCCGTGACAGATACGCAGTATTTT. This gives the protein CASSPTSPVTDTQYF. The chain couples TRBV9 to TRBJ2-3, with D possibly TRBD2 on 6 matching bases. The V end lost 4 bases, the J end lost 3 bases, and 15 bases lay between the germline ends. Germline values: CDR1 SGDLS, CDR2 YYNGEE. This CDR3 has 15 residues.

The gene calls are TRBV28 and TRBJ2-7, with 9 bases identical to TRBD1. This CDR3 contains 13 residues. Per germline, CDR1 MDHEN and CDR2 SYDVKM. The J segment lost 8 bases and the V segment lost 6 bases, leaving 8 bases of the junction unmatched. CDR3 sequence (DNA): TGTGCCAGCAGAGAATCGACAGGGGGTAAGCAGTACTTC. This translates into CASRESTGGKQYF.

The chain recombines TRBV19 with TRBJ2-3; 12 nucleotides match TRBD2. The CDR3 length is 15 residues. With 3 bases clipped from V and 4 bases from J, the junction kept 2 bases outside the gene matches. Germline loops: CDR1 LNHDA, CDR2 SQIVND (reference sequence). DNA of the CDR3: TGTGCCAGTAGTATGACTAGCGGGAGCCCAGATACGCAGTATTTT. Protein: CASSMTSGSPDTQYF.

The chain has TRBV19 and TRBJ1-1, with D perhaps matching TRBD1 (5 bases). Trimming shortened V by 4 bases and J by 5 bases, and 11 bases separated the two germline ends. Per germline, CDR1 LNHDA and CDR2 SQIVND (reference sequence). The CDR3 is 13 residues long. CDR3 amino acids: CASSTSTDTEAFF. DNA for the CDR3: TGTGCCAGTAGTACTTCGACAGATACTGAAGCTTTCTTT. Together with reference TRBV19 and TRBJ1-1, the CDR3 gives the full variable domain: DGGITQSPKYLFRKEGQNVTLSCEQNLNHDAMYWYRQDPGQGLRLIYYSQIVNDFQKGDIAEGYSVSREKKESFPLTVTSAQKNPTAFYLCASSTSTDTEAFFGQGTRLTVV.

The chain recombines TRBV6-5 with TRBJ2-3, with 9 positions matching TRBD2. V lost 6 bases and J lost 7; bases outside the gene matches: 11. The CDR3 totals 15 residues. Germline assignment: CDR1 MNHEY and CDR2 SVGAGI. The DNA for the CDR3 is TGTGCCAGCAGAGTCGGGACTAGCCCGCCTTATACGCAGTATTTT. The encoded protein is CASRVGTSPPYTQYF.

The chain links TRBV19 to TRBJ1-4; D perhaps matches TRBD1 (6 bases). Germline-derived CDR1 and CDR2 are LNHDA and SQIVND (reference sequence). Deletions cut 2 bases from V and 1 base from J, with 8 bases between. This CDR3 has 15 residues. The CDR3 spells CASSIPRGTNEKLFF. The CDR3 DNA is TGTGCCAGTAGTATACCCAGGGGAACTAATGAAAAACTGTTTTTT.

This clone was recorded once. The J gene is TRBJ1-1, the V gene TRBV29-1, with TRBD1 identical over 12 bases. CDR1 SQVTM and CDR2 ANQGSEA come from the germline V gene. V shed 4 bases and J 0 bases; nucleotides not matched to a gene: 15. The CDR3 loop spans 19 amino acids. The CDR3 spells CSVGYPGTGGFYLNTEAFF. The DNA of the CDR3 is TGCAGCGTTGGATATCCCGGGACAGGGGGCTTTTACTTGAACACTGAAGCTTTCTTT.

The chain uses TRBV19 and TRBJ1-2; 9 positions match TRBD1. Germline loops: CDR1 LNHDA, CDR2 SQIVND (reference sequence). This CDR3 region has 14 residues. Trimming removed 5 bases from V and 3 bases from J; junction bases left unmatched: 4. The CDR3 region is CASSGDREDYGYTF. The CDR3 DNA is TGTGCCAGTAGTGGGGACAGGGAAGACTATGGCTACACCTTC.

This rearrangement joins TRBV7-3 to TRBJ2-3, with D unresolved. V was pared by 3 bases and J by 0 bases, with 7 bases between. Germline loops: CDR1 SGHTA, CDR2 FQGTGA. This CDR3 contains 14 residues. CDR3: CASSFSASTDTQYF. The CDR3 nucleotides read TGTGCCAGCAGCTTCTCAGCGAGCACAGATACGCAGTATTTT.

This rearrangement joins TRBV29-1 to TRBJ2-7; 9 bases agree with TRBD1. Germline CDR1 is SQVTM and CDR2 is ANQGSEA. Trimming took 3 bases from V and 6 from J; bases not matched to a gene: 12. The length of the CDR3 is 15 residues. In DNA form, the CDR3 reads TGCAGCGTTGACTCTAAGTTGGGGACAGGGCCCGAGCAGTACTTC. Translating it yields CSVDSKLGTGPEQYF.

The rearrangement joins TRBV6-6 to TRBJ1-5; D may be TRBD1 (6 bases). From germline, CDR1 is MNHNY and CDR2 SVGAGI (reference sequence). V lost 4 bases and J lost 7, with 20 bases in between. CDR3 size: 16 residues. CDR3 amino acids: CASSSPGGLRGQPQHF. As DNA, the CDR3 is TGTGCCAGCAGTTCCCCGGGGGGGCTTAGGGGACAGCCCCAGCATTTT.

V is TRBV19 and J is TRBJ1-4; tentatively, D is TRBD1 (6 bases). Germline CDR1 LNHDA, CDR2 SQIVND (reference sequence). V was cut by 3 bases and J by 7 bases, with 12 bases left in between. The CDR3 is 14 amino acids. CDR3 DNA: TGTGCCAGTAGTATCACAGGGCCAGGTGAAAAACTGTTTTTT. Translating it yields CASSITGPGEKLFF.

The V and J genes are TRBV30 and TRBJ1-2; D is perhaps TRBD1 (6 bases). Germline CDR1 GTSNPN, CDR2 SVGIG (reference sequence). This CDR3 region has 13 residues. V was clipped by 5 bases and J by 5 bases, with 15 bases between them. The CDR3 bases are TGTGCCTGGGGAGAAGACAGGCTGTATGGCTACACCTTC. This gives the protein CAWGEDRLYGYTF.

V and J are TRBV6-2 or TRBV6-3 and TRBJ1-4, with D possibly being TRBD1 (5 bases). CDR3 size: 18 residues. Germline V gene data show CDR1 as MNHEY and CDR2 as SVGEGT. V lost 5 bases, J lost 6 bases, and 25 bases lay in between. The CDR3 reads CASSKPDSQSVIDEKLFF. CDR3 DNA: TGTGCCAGCAGTAAGCCCGACAGCCAGTCCGTCATCGATGAAAAACTGTTTTTT.

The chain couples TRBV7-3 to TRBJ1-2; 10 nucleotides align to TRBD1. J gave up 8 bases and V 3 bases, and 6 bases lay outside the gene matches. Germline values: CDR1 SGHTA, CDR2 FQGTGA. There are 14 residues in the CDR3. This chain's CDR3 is CASSLTGTGVGYTF. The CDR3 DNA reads TGTGCCAGCAGCTTGACCGGGACAGGGGTCGGCTACACCTTC.

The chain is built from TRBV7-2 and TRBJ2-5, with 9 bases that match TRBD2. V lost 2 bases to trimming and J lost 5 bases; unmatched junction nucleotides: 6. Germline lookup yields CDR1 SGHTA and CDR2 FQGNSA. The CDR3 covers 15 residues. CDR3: CASSLQLAGLETQYF. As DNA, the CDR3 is TGTGCCAGCAGCTTACAGCTAGCGGGACTGGAGACCCAGTACTTC.

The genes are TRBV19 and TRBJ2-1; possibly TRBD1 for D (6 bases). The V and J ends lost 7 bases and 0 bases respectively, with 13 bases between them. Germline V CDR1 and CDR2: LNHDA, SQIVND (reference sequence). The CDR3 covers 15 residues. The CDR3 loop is CASTAGQLSYNEQFF. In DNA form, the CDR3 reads TGTGCCAGTACCGCAGGACAGCTCTCCTACAATGAGCAGTTCTTC.

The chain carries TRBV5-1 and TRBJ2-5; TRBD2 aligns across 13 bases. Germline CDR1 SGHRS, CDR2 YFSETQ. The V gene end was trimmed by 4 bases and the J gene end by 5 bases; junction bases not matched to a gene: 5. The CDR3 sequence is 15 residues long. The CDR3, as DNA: TGCGCCAGCAGCCAGGGACTAGCGGGAACGGAGACCCAGTACTTC. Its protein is CASSQGLAGTETQYF. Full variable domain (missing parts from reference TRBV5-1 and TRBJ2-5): KAGVTQTPRYLIKTRGQQVTLSCSPISGHRSVSWYQQTPGQGLQFLFEYFSETQRNKGNFPGRFSGRQFSNSRSEMNVSTLELGDSALYLCASSQGLAGTETQYFGPGTRLLVL.

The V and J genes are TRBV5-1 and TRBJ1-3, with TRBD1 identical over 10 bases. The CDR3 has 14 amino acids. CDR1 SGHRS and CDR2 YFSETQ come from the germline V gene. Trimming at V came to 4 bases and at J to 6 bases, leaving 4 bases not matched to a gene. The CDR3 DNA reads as TGCGCCAGCAGCGGGACAGGGGATACAAACACCATATATTTT. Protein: CASSGTGDTNTIYF.